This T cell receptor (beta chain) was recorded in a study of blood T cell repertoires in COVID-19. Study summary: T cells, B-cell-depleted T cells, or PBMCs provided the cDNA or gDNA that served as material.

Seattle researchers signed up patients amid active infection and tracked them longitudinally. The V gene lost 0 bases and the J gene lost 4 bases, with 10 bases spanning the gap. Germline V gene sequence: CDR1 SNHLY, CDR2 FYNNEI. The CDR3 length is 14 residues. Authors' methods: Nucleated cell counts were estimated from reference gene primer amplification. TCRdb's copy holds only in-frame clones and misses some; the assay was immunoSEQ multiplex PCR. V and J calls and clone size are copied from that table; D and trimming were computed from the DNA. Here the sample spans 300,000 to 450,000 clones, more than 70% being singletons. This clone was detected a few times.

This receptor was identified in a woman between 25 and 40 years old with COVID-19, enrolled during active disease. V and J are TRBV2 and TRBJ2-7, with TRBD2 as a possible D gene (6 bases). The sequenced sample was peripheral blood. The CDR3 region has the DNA TGTGCCAGCAGTGAAGCGGGACTGGGGTACGAGCAGTACTTC. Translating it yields CASSEAGLGYEQYF. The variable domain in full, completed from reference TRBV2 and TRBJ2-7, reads EPEVTQTPSHQVTQMGQEVILRCVPISNHLYFYWYRQILGQKVEFLVSFYNNEISEKSEIFDDQFSVERPDGSNFTLKIRSTKLEDSAMYFCASSEAGLGYEQYFGPGTRLTVT.